The 23 T cell receptor beta chains below all came from one sample that was sequenced in a study of CD8 T cells in ankylosing spondylitis. MiXCR was run by TCRdb on the 5' RACE reads, yielding one entry per CDR3 protein. The table includes roughly 39,000 distinct CDR3 sequences, roughly 2.5% detected once. Sequences were obtained from blood, either unsorted or a sorted T cell fraction (not recorded which). The receptor source for this set is a male donor with ankylosing spondylitis or in good health (not recorded which).

This clonotype was detected ten times or more. The V call is TRBV9, the J call TRBJ1-5; 9 nucleotides match TRBD1. The CDR3 has 13 amino acids. In germline, CDR1 is SGDLS, CDR2 YYNGEE. Trimming at V came to 3 bases and at J to 5 bases, leaving 0 bases not matched to a gene. As DNA, the CDR3 is TGTGCCAGCAGCGGGGACAGGGATCAGCCCCAGCATTTT. As protein: CASSGDRDQPQHF. Filled out from reference TRBV9 and TRBJ1-5, the complete variable domain reads DSGVTQTPKHLITATGQRVTLRCSPRSGDLSVYWYQQSLDQGLQFLIQYYNGEERAKGNILERFSAQQFPDLHSELNLSSLELGDSALYFCASSGDRDQPQHFGDGTRLSIL.

This clonotype has at least ten counts. V is TRBV9 and J is TRBJ1-1, with TRBD1 as a possible D gene (5 bases). V lost 2 bases and J lost 0, with 5 bases in between. CDR3 length: 13 amino acids. Germline V gene sequence: CDR1 SGDLS, CDR2 YYNGEE. In DNA, the CDR3 is TGTGCCAGCAGCGTGGACATGAACACTGAAGCTTTCTTT. This codes for CASSVDMNTEAFF.

There are many counts of this clonotype. This rearrangement joins TRBV9 to TRBJ1-6; no firm D call. The CDR3 has 17 amino acids. V shed 0 bases and J shed 6 bases, with 16 bases lying between them. The germline gives CDR1 SGDLS, CDR2 YYNGEE. The DNA for the CDR3 is TGTGCCAGCAGCGTAGCGCCAGTCGTTTTTTCTAATTCACCCCTCCACTTT. Its translation is CASSVAPVVFSNSPLHF.

This clonotype was observed at least ten times. This chain connects TRBV9 to TRBJ2-5; D may correspond to TRBD1 or TRBD2 (5 bases each). The V end lost 0 bases, the J end lost 2 bases, and 8 bases lay between the germline ends. This CDR3 is 14 amino acids long. Per germline, CDR1 SGDLS and CDR2 YYNGEE. The CDR3 spells CASSVGGRQETQYF. In DNA, the CDR3 is TGTGCCAGCAGCGTAGGGGGACGACAAGAGACCCAGTACTTC. The full variable domain, completed using reference TRBV9 and TRBJ2-5, is DSGVTQTPKHLITATGQRVTLRCSPRSGDLSVYWYQQSLDQGLQFLIQYYNGEERAKGNILERFSAQQFPDLHSELNLSSLELGDSALYFCASSVGGRQETQYFGPGTRLLVL.

This clonotype was observed many times. V and J are TRBV9 and TRBJ2-7, with TRBD2 matching 10 bases. There are 15 residues in the CDR3. V lost 3 bases, J lost 1 base, and 4 bases stayed unmatched. Germline-derived CDR1 and CDR2 are SGDLS and YYNGEE. This CDR3 reads CASSAGLADSYEQYF. The CDR3 DNA sequence: TGTGCCAGCAGCGCCGGACTAGCGGATTCCTACGAGCAGTACTTC.

At least ten counts were recorded for this clonotype. The chain couples TRBV9 to TRBJ2-1; 9 bases line up with TRBD2. The CDR3 runs 16 residues. Germline CDR1 SGDLS, CDR2 YYNGEE. After removal of 3 bases from V and 0 bases from J, the junction contained 4 bases not matched to a gene. CDR3 bases: TGTGCCAGCAGCGGAAATAGCGGGAGCTCCTACAATGAGCAGTTCTTC. As protein: CASSGNSGSSYNEQFF.

The sample holds many counts of this clonotype. The chain couples TRBV9 to TRBJ2-3; 7 nucleotides line up with TRBD2. This CDR3 is 16 amino acids long. The V segment lost 2 bases and the J segment 7 bases; nucleotides outside the gene matches: 13. The V gene's germline CDR1 is SGDLS and CDR2 YYNGEE. The CDR3 DNA is TGTGCCAGCAGCGTCGGTTCAAGCGGGATCACGAATACGCAGTATTTT. This gives the protein CASSVGSSGITNTQYF.

This clonotype was found many times. This rearrangement joins TRBV9 to TRBJ2-5, with a weak D call TRBD1 (6 bases). Germline CDR1 reads SGDLS; CDR2 reads YYNGEE. Trimming pared 4 bases from V and 1 base from J, leaving 14 bases between. The CDR3 is 15 residues long. As DNA, the CDR3 is TGTGCCAGCAGCCCCAAGGGGACACGCCAAGAGACCCAGTACTTC. Translating gives CASSPKGTRQETQYF.

This clonotype has ten or more counts. The chain combines TRBV9 with TRBJ1-1, with D unresolved. The V gene lost 0 bases and the J gene lost 4 bases, with 7 bases spanning the gap. This CDR3 contains 13 residues. Germline V CDR1 and CDR2: SGDLS, YYNGEE. The DNA for the CDR3 is TGTGCCAGCAGCGTAGACATGACCACTGAAGCTTTCTTT. It translates to CASSVDMTTEAFF.

This clonotype was observed many times. V gene TRBV9 combines with J gene TRBJ2-2, with D maybe TRBD2 (6 bases). Germline V gene sequence: CDR1 SGDLS, CDR2 YYNGEE. The length of the CDR3 is 17 residues. The V gene lost 1 base and the J gene lost 6 bases, with 19 bases spanning the gap. This CDR3 is CASSVTSGGSGAGELFF. The CDR3 bases are TGTGCCAGCAGCGTAACATCGGGTGGATCGGGGGCCGGGGAGCTGTTTTTT. Variable domain in full (rest from reference TRBV9 and TRBJ2-2): DSGVTQTPKHLITATGQRVTLRCSPRSGDLSVYWYQQSLDQGLQFLIQYYNGEERAKGNILERFSAQQFPDLHSELNLSSLELGDSALYFCASSVTSGGSGAGELFFGEGSRLTVL.

This clonotype was counted at least ten times. This chain uses TRBV9 with TRBJ2-1; the D is unclear. With 4 bases removed from V and 6 bases from J, the gap between germline ends came to 11 bases. Germline CDR1 SGDLS, CDR2 YYNGEE. The CDR3 spans 13 residues. CDR3 coding DNA: TGTGCCAGCAGCCCCCCTGGTGGCAATGAGCAGTTCTTC. This translates into CASSPPGGNEQFF. Using reference TRBV9 and TRBJ2-1 for the parts outside the CDR3, the full variable domain is DSGVTQTPKHLITATGQRVTLRCSPRSGDLSVYWYQQSLDQGLQFLIQYYNGEERAKGNILERFSAQQFPDLHSELNLSSLELGDSALYFCASSPPGGNEQFFGPGTRLTVL.

This clonotype was observed many times. This chain connects TRBV9 to TRBJ2-5; 13 bases are a match to TRBD2. CDR3 size: 20 residues. The germline gives CDR1 SGDLS, CDR2 YYNGEE. With V trimmed by 0 bases and J by 1 base, 12 bases remained unmatched. CDR3 residues: CASSVGPPLRLAGGQETQYF. The CDR3 coding sequence is TGTGCCAGCAGCGTAGGACCCCCCCTTCGACTAGCGGGAGGCCAAGAGACCCAGTACTTC.

There are many counts of this clonotype. The J gene is TRBJ2-1, the V gene TRBV9, with 10 bases fitting TRBD2. J gave up 10 bases and V 0 bases, and 7 bases lay outside the gene matches. This CDR3 has 15 amino acids. Looked up from germline, CDR1 is SGDLS and CDR2 is YYNGEE. DNA of the CDR3: TGTGCCAGCAGCGTAGGAGGGACTAGCGCCCCGGAGCAGTTCTTC. It is translated as CASSVGGTSAPEQFF.

This clonotype has a count of ten or more. The CDR3 bases are TGTGCCAGCAGCGTAGGGCGGCGAGGCCGTTTGGAGACCCAGTACTTC. It translates to CASSVGRRGRLETQYF. The chain uses TRBV9 and TRBJ2-5; no clear D gene. V lost 0 bases and J 5 bases, leaving 17 bases between the germline ends. Germline lookup yields CDR1 SGDLS and CDR2 YYNGEE. The length of the CDR3 is 16 residues.

This clonotype is judged medium-sized (0.01 to 0.1%). The V call is TRBV9, the J call TRBJ2-7; perhaps D is TRBD1 or TRBD2 (5 bases each). Germline V gives CDR1 SGDLS, CDR2 YYNGEE. The CDR3 has 11 amino acids. Trimming removed 4 bases at V and 9 bases at J, with 11 bases between. CDR3 DNA: TGTGCCAGCAGCCCCGGGGCCGGGCAGTACTTC. As protein: CASSPGAGQYF.

This clonotype was recorded at least ten times. CDR3 nucleotides: TGCGCCAGCACCCAACTAGCGGGATTCGGTGATACGCAGTATTTT. Its protein product is CASTQLAGFGDTQYF. The chain joins TRBV10-1 to TRBJ2-3; 10 bases agree with TRBD2. With V trimmed by 7 bases and J by 6 bases, 10 bases remained unmatched. The CDR3 length is 15 residues. Germline V gene sequence: CDR1 WNHNN, CDR2 SYGVQD (reference sequence).

This clonotype showed up many times. J is TRBJ1-5 and V is TRBV9; D possibly corresponds to TRBD1 (5 bases). This CDR3 is built from 16 residues. Germline-derived CDR1 and CDR2 are SGDLS and YYNGEE. V was clipped by 3 bases and J by 2 bases, with 15 bases between them. The CDR3 DNA reads as TGTGCCAGCAGCGAAGGGGACGGAGGGGGCAATCAGCCCCAGCATTTT. It translates to CASSEGDGGGNQPQHF.

This clonotype was picked up many times. This sequence joins TRBV9 and TRBJ1-1; no clear D gene. Trimming removed 2 bases from V and 1 base from J, with 9 bases in between. CDR3 length: 14 residues. CDR1 and CDR2 (germline): SGDLS, YYNGEE. CDR3 bases: TGTGCCAGCAGCGTCGGCGGGAAGAACACTGAAGCTTTCTTT. Its protein product is CASSVGGKNTEAFF.

This clonotype was recorded many times. One junction end disagrees with the germline gene, perhaps due to a read error. The chain carries TRBV9 and TRBJ2-1; 7 positions agree with TRBD2. The CDR3 is 11 amino acids. In germline, CDR1 is SGDLS, CDR2 YYNGEE. CDR3: CASSSGLDLTF. The CDR3 nucleotides are TGTGCCAGCAGCTCAGGACTAGATCTAACCTTC.

This clonotype was counted at least ten times. The chain recombines TRBV9 with TRBJ2-1; 10 bases map to TRBD2. Per germline, CDR1 SGDLS and CDR2 YYNGEE. CDR3 size: 16 residues. Trimming cost V 0 bases and J 4 bases; bases outside gene matches: 4. The CDR3 protein is CASSVGPSGGYNEQFF. In DNA, the CDR3 is TGTGCCAGCAGCGTAGGGCCTAGCGGGGGTTACAATGAGCAGTTCTTC.

The sample holds many counts of this clonotype. The chain uses TRBV9 and TRBJ1-3; D remains ambiguous. The V and J ends lost 0 bases and 0 bases respectively, with 4 bases between them. The CDR3 length is 14 residues. Germline CDR1 is SGDLS and CDR2 is YYNGEE. The CDR3 spells CASSVGSSGNTIYF. DNA for the CDR3: TGTGCCAGCAGCGTAGGCAGCTCTGGAAACACCATATATTTT.

This clonotype showed up many times. This sequence joins TRBV9 and TRBJ2-7; tentative D call: TRBD1 (7 bases). The CDR3 is 14 residues long. Germline-derived CDR1 and CDR2 are SGDLS and YYNGEE. V was shortened by 2 bases and J by 5 bases, with 14 bases between the two germline ends. The CDR3 is CASSVGGQIHEQYF. CDR3 sequence (DNA): TGTGCCAGCAGCGTGGGGGGACAGATCCACGAGCAGTACTTC. Full variable domain (remainder filled in from reference TRBV9 and TRBJ2-7): DSGVTQTPKHLITATGQRVTLRCSPRSGDLSVYWYQQSLDQGLQFLIQYYNGEERAKGNILERFSAQQFPDLHSELNLSSLELGDSALYFCASSVGGQIHEQYFGPGTRLTVT.

Many counts were recorded for this clonotype. This rearrangement joins TRBV9 to TRBJ2-2; no clear D. The CDR3 extends over 14 amino acids. Germline CDR1 SGDLS, CDR2 YYNGEE. V was clipped by 0 bases and J by 4 bases, with 7 bases between them. The CDR3 region has the DNA TGTGCCAGCAGCGTAGGGCAGACCACCGGGGAGCTGTTTTTT. It codes for CASSVGQTTGELFF.